The present T cell receptor (beta chain) was sequenced within a study of OX40 agonist ivuxolimab in advanced cancers. Overall study: Three partial responders included one hepatocellular carcinoma patient and two cutaneous melanoma patients.

The method was immunoSEQ multiplex PCR; TCRdb's version includes in-frame clones alone and lacks a portion of them. The sample carries about 69,000 clones, 85% to 90% recorded once. CDR1 and CDR2 (germline): SGHDN, FVKESK. The CDR3 extends over 13 amino acids. V was cut by 0 bases and J by 3 bases, with 2 bases left in between. The receptor was derived from an adult with an advanced solid tumor such as melanoma, head and neck, liver or kidney cancer. V usage is TRBV14 and J usage is TRBJ2-2; no clear D. This material consisted of CD4+ or CD8+ T cells sorted from blood, taken in a trial of the OX40 agonist ivuxolimab. The CDR3 region is CASSQEDTGELFF. The CDR3 DNA reads TGTGCCAGCAGCCAAGAGGACACCGGGGAGCTGTTTTTT.